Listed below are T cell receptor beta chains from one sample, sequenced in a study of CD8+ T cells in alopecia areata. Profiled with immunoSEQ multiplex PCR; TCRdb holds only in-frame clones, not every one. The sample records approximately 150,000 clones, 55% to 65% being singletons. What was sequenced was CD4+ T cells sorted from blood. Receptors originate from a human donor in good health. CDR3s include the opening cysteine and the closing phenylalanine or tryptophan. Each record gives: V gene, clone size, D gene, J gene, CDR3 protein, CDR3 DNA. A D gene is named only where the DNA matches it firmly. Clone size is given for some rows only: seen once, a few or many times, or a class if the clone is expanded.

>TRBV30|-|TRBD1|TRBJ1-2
CAWTMKGGGYTF
TGTGCCTGGACCATGAAAGGGGGCGGCTACACCTTC
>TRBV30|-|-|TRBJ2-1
CAWSLQGNEQFF
TGTGCCTGGAGTCTACAGGGTAATGAGCAGTTCTTC
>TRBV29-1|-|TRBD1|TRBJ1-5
CSVWTQGNQPQHF
TGCAGCGTTTGGACACAGGGGAATCAGCCCCAGCATTTT
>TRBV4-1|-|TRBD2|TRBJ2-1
CASSQKVAGEVNEQFF
TGCGCCAGCAGCCAAAAGGTAGCGGGAGAGGTCAATGAGCAGTTCTTC
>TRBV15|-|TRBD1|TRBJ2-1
CATSRDRGYNEQFF
TGTGCCACCAGCAGAGACAGGGGGTACAATGAGCAGTTCTTC
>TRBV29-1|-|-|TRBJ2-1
CSVYRSYNEQFF
TGCAGCGTTTACCGGAGCTACAATGAGCAGTTCTTC
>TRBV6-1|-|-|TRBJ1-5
CASRLGAGTQPQHF
TGTGCCAGCAGGTTGGGAGCAGGGACTCAGCCCCAGCATTTT
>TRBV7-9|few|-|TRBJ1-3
CASSSSVHSGNTIYF
TGTGCCAGCAGCAGTTCAGTGCACTCTGGAAACACCATATATTTT
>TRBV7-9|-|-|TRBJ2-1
CASSPQGSEQFF
TGTGCCAGCAGCCCTCAGGGAAGTGAGCAGTTCTTC
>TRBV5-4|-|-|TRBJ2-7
CASSFDPYEQYF
TGTGCCAGCAGCTTCGACCCCTACGAGCAGTACTTC
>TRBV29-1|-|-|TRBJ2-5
CSVAGRMRETQYF
TGCAGCGTTGCCGGCAGGATGCGAGAGACCCAGTACTTC
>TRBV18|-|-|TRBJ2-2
CASSPLADLGGELFF
TGTGCCAGCTCACCTTTGGCGGATCTTGGCGGGGAGCTGTTTTTT
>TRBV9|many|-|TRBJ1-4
CASSENPTVGHEKLFF
TGTGCCAGCAGCGAGAACCCCACAGTTGGGCATGAAAAACTGTTTTTT
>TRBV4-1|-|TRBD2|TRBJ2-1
CASSGVGTSGGEQFF
TGCGCCAGCAGCGGAGTAGGGACTAGCGGAGGAGAGCAGTTCTTC
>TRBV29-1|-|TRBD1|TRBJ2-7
CSVEERTGSGYEQYF
TGCAGCGTTGAAGAAAGGACAGGTAGTGGCTACGAGCAGTACTTC
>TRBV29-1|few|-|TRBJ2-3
CSVSLTDTQYF
TGCAGCGTTTCCCTCACAGATACGCAGTATTTT
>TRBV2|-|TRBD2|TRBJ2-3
CASYRLAGSATDTQYF
TGTGCCAGCTACAGACTAGCCGGGAGCGCAACAGATACGCAGTATTTT
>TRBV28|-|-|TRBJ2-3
CASSLPSSLTDTQYF
TGTGCCAGCAGTTTGCCCAGCTCACTCACAGATACGCAGTATTTT
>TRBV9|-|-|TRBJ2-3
CASSVGTDSTDTQYF
TGTGCCAGCAGCGTAGGGACAGATAGCACAGATACGCAGTATTTT
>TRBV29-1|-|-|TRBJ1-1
CSVGAVGAGGTEAFF
TGCAGCGTTGGGGCTGTCGGGGCGGGTGGCACTGAAGCTTTCTTT
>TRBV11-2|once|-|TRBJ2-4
CASSFGGLANIQYF
TGTGCCAGCAGCTTTGGGGGATTAGCAAACATTCAGTACTTC
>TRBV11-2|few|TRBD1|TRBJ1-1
CASSLGFGTDKAFF
TGTGCCAGCAGCTTAGGGTTTGGGACAGACAAAGCTTTCTTT
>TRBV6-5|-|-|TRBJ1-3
CASSYSLGSGGNTIYF
TGTGCCAGCAGTTACTCGCTGGGGTCGGGTGGAAACACCATATATTTT
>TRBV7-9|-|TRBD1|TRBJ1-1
CASSLAGQGFTEAFF
TGTGCCAGCAGCTTAGCCGGACAGGGCTTCACTGAAGCTTTCTTT
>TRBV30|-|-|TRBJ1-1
CAVEGSTEAFF
TGTGCCGTTGAGGGGAGCACTGAAGCTTTCTTT
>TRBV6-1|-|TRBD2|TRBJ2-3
CASRPTIAGGQYF
TGTGCCAGCAGACCGACTATAGCGGGGGGGCAGTATTTT
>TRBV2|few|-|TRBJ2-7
CASSAVSYEQYF
TGTGCCAGCAGTGCAGTGTCCTACGAGCAGTACTTC
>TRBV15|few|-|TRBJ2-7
CATSIGYEQYF
TGTGCCACCAGCATAGGGTACGAGCAGTACTTC
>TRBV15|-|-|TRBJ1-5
CATSRGSNSNQPQHF
TGTGCCACCAGCAGAGGTTCCAATAGCAATCAGCCCCAGCATTTT
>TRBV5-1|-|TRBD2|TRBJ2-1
CASSRLGGSATGYEQFF
TGCGCCAGCAGCAGACTTGGCGGGAGCGCTACGGGGTATGAGCAGTTCTTC
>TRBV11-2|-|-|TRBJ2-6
CASSLDVTAFDNSGANVLTF
TGTGCCAGCAGCTTAGATGTGACAGCCTTCGACAACTCTGGGGCCAACGTCCTGACTTTC
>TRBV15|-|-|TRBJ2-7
CATSKDSLSYEQYF
TGTGCCACCAGCAAGGACAGTCTATCCTACGAGCAGTACTTC
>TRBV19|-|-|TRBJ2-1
CASSIGGIVYHEQFF
TGTGCCAGTAGTATAGGGGGCATCGTTTATCATGAGCAGTTCTTC
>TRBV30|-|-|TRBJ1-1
CAWSGDVNTEAFF
TGTGCCTGGAGTGGAGACGTGAACACTGAAGCTTTCTTT